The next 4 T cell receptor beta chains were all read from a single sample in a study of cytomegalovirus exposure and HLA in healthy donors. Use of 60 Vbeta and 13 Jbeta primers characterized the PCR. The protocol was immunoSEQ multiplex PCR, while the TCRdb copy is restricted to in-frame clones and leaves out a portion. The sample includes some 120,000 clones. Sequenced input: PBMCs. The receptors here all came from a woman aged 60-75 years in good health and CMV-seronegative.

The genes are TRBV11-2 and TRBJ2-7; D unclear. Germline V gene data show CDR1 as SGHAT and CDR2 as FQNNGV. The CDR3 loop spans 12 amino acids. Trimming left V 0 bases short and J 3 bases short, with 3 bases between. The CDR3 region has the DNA TGTGCCAGCAGCTTAGACCTCTACGAGCAGTACTTC. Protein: CASSLDLYEQYF.

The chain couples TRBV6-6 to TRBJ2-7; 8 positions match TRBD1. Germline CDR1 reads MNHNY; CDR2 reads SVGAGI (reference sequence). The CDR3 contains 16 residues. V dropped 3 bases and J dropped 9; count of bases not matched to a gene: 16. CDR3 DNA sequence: TGTGCCAGCAGTTATTCGGGACAGGACATCCTTGTGGGGCAGTACTTC. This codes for CASSYSGQDILVGQYF.

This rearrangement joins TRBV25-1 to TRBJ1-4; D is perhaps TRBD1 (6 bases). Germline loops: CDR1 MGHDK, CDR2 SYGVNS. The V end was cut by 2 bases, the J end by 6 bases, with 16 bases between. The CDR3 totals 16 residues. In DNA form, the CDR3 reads TGTGCCAGCAGTGAACCGCAGGGGCTTAGGGATGAAAAACTGTTTTTT. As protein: CASSEPQGLRDEKLFF.

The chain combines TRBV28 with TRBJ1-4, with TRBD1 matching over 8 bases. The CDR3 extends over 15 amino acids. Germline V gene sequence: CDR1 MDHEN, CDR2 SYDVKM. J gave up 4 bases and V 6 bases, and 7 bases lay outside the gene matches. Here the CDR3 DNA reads TGTGCCAGCAGACCGACAGGGGCCGGTAATGAAAAACTGTTTTTT. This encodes CASRPTGAGNEKLFF.